This T cell receptor beta chain was recovered during a study of blood T cell repertoires in COVID-19. Study at large: Resolution of symptoms, clearance, or two negative PCRs was present in recovered Cohort 3 donors.

TCRdb's table, derived via immunoSEQ multiplex PCR, lists solely in-frame clones and lacks some. The profile shows approximately 200,000 clones, around 87% of them singletons. The source of this sequence is a man aged 25-40 years in a cohort exposed to, infected with or recovered from COVID-19 (not recorded which). Sequenced: PBMCs or T cells enriched from blood (not recorded which).

The DNA for the CDR3 is TGTGCCAGCAGTTACATGTGGGTTCGAGGACCCCTCCACTTT. As protein: CASSYMWVRGPLHF. This chain joins TRBV27 and TRBJ1-6; D is uncertain. The CDR3 is 14 residues long. Germline V CDR1 and CDR2: MNHEY, SMNVEV (reference sequence). V lost 4 bases to trimming and J lost 12 bases, with 16 bases between them.